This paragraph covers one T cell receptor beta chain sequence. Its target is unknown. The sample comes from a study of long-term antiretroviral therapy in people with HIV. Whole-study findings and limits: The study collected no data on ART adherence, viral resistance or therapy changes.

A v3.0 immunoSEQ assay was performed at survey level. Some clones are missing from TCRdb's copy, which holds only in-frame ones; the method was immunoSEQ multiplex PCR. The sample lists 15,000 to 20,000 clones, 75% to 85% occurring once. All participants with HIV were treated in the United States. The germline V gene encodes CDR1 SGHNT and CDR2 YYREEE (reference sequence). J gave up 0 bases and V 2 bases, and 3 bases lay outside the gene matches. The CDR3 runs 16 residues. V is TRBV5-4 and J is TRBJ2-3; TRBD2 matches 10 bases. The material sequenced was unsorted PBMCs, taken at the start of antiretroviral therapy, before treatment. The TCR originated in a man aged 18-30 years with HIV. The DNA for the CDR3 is TGTGCCAGCAGCTTCAGCGGGAGGGCGAGCACAGATACGCAGTATTTT. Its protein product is CASSFSGRASTDTQYF. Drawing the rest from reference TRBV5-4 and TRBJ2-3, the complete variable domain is ETGVTQSPTHLIKTRGQQVTLRCSSQSGHNTVSWYQQALGQGPQFIFQYYREEENGRGNFPPRFSGLQFPNYSSELNVNALELDDSALYLCASSFSGRASTDTQYFGPGTRLTVL.